This T cell receptor (beta chain) was found in a study of OX40 agonist ivuxolimab in advanced cancers. Study-wide context: Patients in dose escalation had liver, melanoma, kidney or head and neck cancers. General observations from the study: Low levels of normalized T-cell clonal expansion also appeared in some nonresponders.

Patients who had autoimmune disease history or got systemic immunosuppression were left out. Germline loops: CDR1 LNHDA, CDR2 SQIVND (reference sequence). Trimming cost V 0 bases and J 7 bases, with 16 bases left between them. The CDR3 covers 16 residues. Profiling relied on immunoSEQ multiplex PCR, and the TCRdb table lists in-frame clones only, not all of them. Of about 45,000 clones in the sample, 65% to 90% are singletons; the top ten hold around 10%. About this clone itself: The antigen is not known.

The sequence derives from an adult with an advanced solid tumor such as melanoma, head and neck, liver or kidney cancer. The sequencing used CD4+ or CD8+ T cells sorted from blood, collected in a trial of the OX40 agonist ivuxolimab. The rearrangement uses TRBV19 and TRBJ2-1, with a tentative D call TRBD2 (8 bases). DNA for the CDR3: TGTGCCAGTAGTATAGATTATATAGCGGGACAGAATGAGCAGTTCTTC. This codes for CASSIDYIAGQNEQFF. Full variable domain (remainder filled in from reference TRBV19 and TRBJ2-1): DGGITQSPKYLFRKEGQNVTLSCEQNLNHDAMYWYRQDPGQGLRLIYYSQIVNDFQKGDIAEGYSVSREKKESFPLTVTSAQKNPTAFYLCASSIDYIAGQNEQFFGPGTRLTVL.